This T cell receptor (beta chain) was identified in a study of T cell responses to AZD1222 COVID-19 vaccine. Data came from immunoSEQ multiplex PCR; TCRdb stores just in-frame clones and leaves some out. The sample lists some 130,000 clones, over 80% occurring once. CDR1 LNHDA and CDR2 SQIVND come from the germline V gene (reference sequence). V gave up 7 bases and J gave up 2 bases, with 14 bases separating them. CDR3 length: 15 residues. The J gene is TRBJ2-2, the V gene TRBV19; tentatively, D is TRBD1 (5 bases). The TCR comes from an adult who received the AZD1222 COVID-19 vaccine. Sequencing was performed on peripheral blood, taken 28 days after the second AZD1222 dose. CDR3 in DNA: TGTGCCAGTACCCCCTGGGGCAGTAACACCGGGGAGCTGTTTTTT. It encodes CASTPWGSNTGELFF. Supplemented by reference TRBV19 and TRBJ2-2, the full variable domain reads DGGITQSPKYLFRKEGQNVTLSCEQNLNHDAMYWYRQDPGQGLRLIYYSQIVNDFQKGDIAEGYSVSREKKESFPLTVTSAQKNPTAFYLCASTPWGSNTGELFFGEGSRLTVL.